The TCR beta chain described here comes from a study of blood T cell repertoires in COVID-19. Produced via immunoSEQ multiplex PCR; TCRdb's table is partial and in-frame only. Among around 260,000 clones listed, approximately 87% were seen once. The V end was cut by 8 bases, the J end by 7 bases, with 12 bases between. Looked up from germline, CDR1 is MNHEY and CDR2 is SVGAGI. The CDR3 covers 13 residues. The V gene is TRBV6-5, the J gene TRBJ1-6; D is perhaps TRBD1 (5 bases). This TCR derives from a man in his sixties who had recovered from COVID-19. Sample: peripheral blood. The CDR3 loop is CASRDSQNSPLHF. The CDR3 nucleotides are TGTGCCAGCCGGGACTCTCAAAATTCACCCCTCCACTTT.